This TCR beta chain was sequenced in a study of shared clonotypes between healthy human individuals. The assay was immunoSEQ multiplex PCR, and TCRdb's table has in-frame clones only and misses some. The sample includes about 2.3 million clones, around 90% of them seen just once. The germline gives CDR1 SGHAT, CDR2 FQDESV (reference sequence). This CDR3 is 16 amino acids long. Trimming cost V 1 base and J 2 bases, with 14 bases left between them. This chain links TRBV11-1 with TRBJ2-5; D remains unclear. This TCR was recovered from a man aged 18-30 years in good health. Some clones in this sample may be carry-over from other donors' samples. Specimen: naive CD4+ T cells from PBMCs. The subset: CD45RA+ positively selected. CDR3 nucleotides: TGTGCCAGCAGCTTAGATTTCCGGGCAGCACAAGAGACCCAGTACTTC. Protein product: CASSLDFRAAQETQYF.